The clone carrying this T cell receptor beta chain turned up a few times. Its antigen is unidentified. Sequencing used immunoSEQ multiplex PCR; TCRdb keeps in-frame clones, though not all of them. The sample holds about 92,000 clones, 83% seen once. The data are from a study of a mutant IDH1 vaccine in newly diagnosed glioma. Looking at the study overall: Averaging approximately 40 years of age, treated patients were approximately 62% male and roughly 40% female. Patients arrived already treated with radiotherapy, temozolomide, or both, most having had both.

This CDR3 region has 14 residues. V dropped 5 bases and J dropped 5; count of bases not matched to a gene: 5. Per germline, CDR1 SGHAT and CDR2 FQNNGV. Study observations and caveats: Vaccine-induced immune responses occurred in less than 95% of patients.

Time point denoted: baseline, week 1 (first vaccination visit). Treatment noted: pre-vaccination baseline after standard-of-care therapy. This sample comprised PBMCs, obtained from a glioma patient treated with radiotherapy, temozolomide or both. V gene TRBV11-2 combines with J gene TRBJ1-4; 7 nucleotides line up with TRBD1. The receptor was isolated from a woman aged 45-59 years with glioma. The CDR3 loop reads CASSRRQGNEKLFF. The DNA for the CDR3 is TGTGCCAGCAGCCGACGACAGGGAAATGAAAAACTGTTTTTT.